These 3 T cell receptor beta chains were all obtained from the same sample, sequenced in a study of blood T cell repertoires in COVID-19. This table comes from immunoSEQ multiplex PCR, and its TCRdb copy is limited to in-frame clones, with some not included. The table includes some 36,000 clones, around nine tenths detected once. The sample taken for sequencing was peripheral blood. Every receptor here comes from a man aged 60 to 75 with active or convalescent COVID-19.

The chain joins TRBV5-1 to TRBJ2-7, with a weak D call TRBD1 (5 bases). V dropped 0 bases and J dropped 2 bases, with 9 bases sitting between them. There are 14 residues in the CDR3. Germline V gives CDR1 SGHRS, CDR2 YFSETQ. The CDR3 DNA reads TGCGCCAGCAGCTTGGGACAGTCTACCTACGAGCAGTACTTC. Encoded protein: CASSLGQSTYEQYF.

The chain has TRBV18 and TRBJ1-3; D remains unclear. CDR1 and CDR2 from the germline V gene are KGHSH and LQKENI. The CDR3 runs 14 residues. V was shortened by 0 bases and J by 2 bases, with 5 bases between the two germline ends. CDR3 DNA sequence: TGTGCCAGCTCACCACCGGGCACTGGAAACACCATATATTTT. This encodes CASSPPGTGNTIYF. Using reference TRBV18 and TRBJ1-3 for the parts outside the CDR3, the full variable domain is NAGVMQNPRHLVRRRGQEARLRCSPMKGHSHVYWYRQLPEEGLKFMVYLQKENIIDESGMPKERFSAEFPKEGPSILRIQQVVRGDSAAYFCASSPPGTGNTIYFGEGSWLTVV.

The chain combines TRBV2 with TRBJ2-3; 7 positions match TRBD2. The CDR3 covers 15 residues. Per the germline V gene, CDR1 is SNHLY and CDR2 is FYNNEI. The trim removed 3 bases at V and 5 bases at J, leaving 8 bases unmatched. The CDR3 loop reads CASSDSAGRGDTQYF. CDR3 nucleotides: TGTGCCAGCAGTGACTCTGCAGGGAGGGGAGATACGCAGTATTTT.